Listed here are 25 T cell receptor beta chains from one sample, sequenced in a study of shared clonotypes between healthy human individuals. Profiled with immunoSEQ multiplex PCR; TCRdb holds only in-frame clones, not every one. Among 2 million to 3 million clones listed, roughly nine tenths were seen once. Sequenced material: naive CD4+ T cells sorted from blood. Documented subset: CD45RA+ positively selected. Receptor source: a man younger than 30 in good health.

The chain couples TRBV9 to TRBJ1-6; TRBD1 aligns across 9 bases. Per the germline V gene, CDR1 is SGDLS and CDR2 is YYNGEE. The trim removed 0 bases at V and 8 bases at J, leaving 6 bases unmatched. The CDR3 has 16 amino acids. The CDR3, as DNA: TGTGCCAGCAGCGTAGGGGACAGGGCGAGGGATTCACCCCTCCACTTT. It yields the protein CASSVGDRARDSPLHF. The complete variable domain, with remaining parts taken from reference TRBV9 and TRBJ1-6, reads DSGVTQTPKHLITATGQRVTLRCSPRSGDLSVYWYQQSLDQGLQFLIQYYNGEERAKGNILERFSAQQFPDLHSELNLSSLELGDSALYFCASSVGDRARDSPLHFGNGTRLTVT.

The rearrangement joins TRBV11-2 to TRBJ2-5, with 10 bases lining up with TRBD2. J gave up 4 bases and V 0 bases, and 14 bases lay outside the gene matches. Germline loops: CDR1 SGHAT, CDR2 FQNNGV. This CDR3 comprises 19 residues. The CDR3 sequence is CASSLDLASGRGLAETQYF. The CDR3 bases are TGTGCCAGCAGCTTAGATCTGGCTAGCGGGAGAGGTCTTGCAGAGACCCAGTACTTC. Filled out from reference TRBV11-2 and TRBJ2-5, the complete variable domain reads EAGVAQSPRYKIIEKRQSVAFWCNPISGHATLYWYQQILGQGPKLLIQFQNNGVVDDSQLPKDRFSAERLKGVDSTLKIQPAKLEDSAVYLCASSLDLASGRGLAETQYFGPGTRLLVL.

In its sample, this clone was seen once. The identical CDR3 is also encoded by other nucleotide sequences in the sample. The genes are TRBV18 and TRBJ1-1; a weak D match, TRBD1 (5 bases). Trimming stripped 2 bases from V and 0 bases from J, with 10 bases between. Germline V CDR1 and CDR2: KGHSH, LQKENI. The CDR3 runs 15 residues. CDR3 bases: TGTGCCAGCTCACCAGGGGGACCAATGAACACTGAAGCTTTCTTT. Protein: CASSPGGPMNTEAFF. The whole variable domain, filled in from reference TRBV18 and TRBJ1-1, reads NAGVMQNPRHLVRRRGQEARLRCSPMKGHSHVYWYRQLPEEGLKFMVYLQKENIIDESGMPKERFSAEFPKEGPSILRIQQVVRGDSAAYFCASSPGGPMNTEAFFGQGTRLTVV.

The chain has TRBV19 and TRBJ1-4, with D perhaps TRBD1 (5 bases). The CDR3 has 14 amino acids. From germline, CDR1 is LNHDA and CDR2 SQIVND (reference sequence). V was shortened by 7 bases and J by 5 bases, with 14 bases between the two germline ends. In nucleotides, the CDR3 is TGTGCCAGTACTTCAAGGACAAAGAATGAAAAACTGTTTTTT. Translated: CASTSRTKNEKLFF.

The genes are TRBV7-2 and TRBJ1-3; no firm D call. In germline, CDR1 is SGHTA, CDR2 FQGNSA. The CDR3 is made up of 13 amino acids. The ends were cut back, 3 bases at V and 3 bases at J, with 6 bases in the middle. Written as DNA, the CDR3 is TGTGCCAGCAGCTTTGGGTTTGGAAACACCATATATTTT. This translates into CASSFGFGNTIYF.

This clone was seen only once. The chain combines TRBV25-1 with TRBJ1-5; a possible D gene is TRBD1 (6 bases). CDR1 and CDR2 (germline): MGHDK, SYGVNS. Trimming took off 6 bases at V and 2 bases at J, with 20 bases between the two ends. The CDR3 loop spans 17 amino acids. The CDR3 here is CASSPGGSGAGNQPQHF. Written as DNA, the CDR3 is TGTGCCAGCAGCCCCGGGGGGTCAGGGGCAGGCAATCAGCCCCAGCATTTT.

Turning to this clone: This sample also contains other DNA sequences that code for the same CDR3. This rearrangement joins TRBV18 to TRBJ2-5; perhaps TRBD1 as D (6 bases). In germline, CDR1 is KGHSH, CDR2 LQKENI. The germline V and J ends were trimmed by 2 bases and 2 bases, with 9 bases remaining between them. This CDR3 comprises 14 residues. This CDR3 is CASSPLGGQETQYF. Written as DNA, the CDR3 is TGTGCCAGCTCACCATTAGGGGGACAAGAGACCCAGTACTTC.

CDR3 amino acids: CASSLAWGVNNEQFF. The CDR3 coding sequence is TGTGCCAGCAGTCTAGCCTGGGGGGTAAACAATGAGCAGTTCTTC. This chain links TRBV7-2 with TRBJ2-1, with D perhaps TRBD2 (6 bases). The CDR3 runs to 15 residues. Germline assignment: CDR1 SGHTA and CDR2 FQGNSA. Trimming took 6 bases from V and 5 from J, leaving 17 bases between them.

This rearrangement joins TRBV5-1 to TRBJ1-1; possibly TRBD1 for D (5 bases). CDR3 length: 13 residues. The germline CDR1 and CDR2 sequences are SGHRS and YFSETQ. The V end was cut by 3 bases, the J end by 4 bases, with 10 bases between. The CDR3 nucleotides read TGCGCCAGCAGCTCACAGGAGTCCACTGAAGCTTTCTTT. As protein: CASSSQESTEAFF.

The rearrangement joins TRBV7-2 to TRBJ1-1; D uncertain. The germline CDR1 and CDR2 sequences are SGHTA and FQGNSA. V was cut by 8 bases and J by 4 bases, with 17 bases left in between. This CDR3 is 14 amino acids long. CDR3 nucleotide sequence: TGTGCCAGCGGCCCCCGGGGAGGCGCCACTGAAGCTTTCTTT. Encoded protein: CASGPRGGATEAFF.

This rearrangement joins TRBV9 to TRBJ1-1, with 11 bases aligning to TRBD1. V gave up 4 bases and J gave up 1 base; unmatched junction bases: 6. Germline lookup yields CDR1 SGDLS and CDR2 YYNGEE. This CDR3 contains 16 residues. The chain's CDR3 is CASSPRTGGENTEAFF. As DNA, the CDR3 is TGTGCCAGCAGCCCCCGGACAGGGGGCGAGAACACTGAAGCTTTCTTT.

The chain is built from TRBV15 and TRBJ2-5; D is undetermined. Germline V CDR1 and CDR2: LNHNV, YYDKDF (reference sequence). The CDR3 sequence is 13 residues long. Trimming pared 5 bases from V and 0 bases from J, leaving 7 bases between. The CDR3 reads CATSESYQETQYF. CDR3 nucleotides: TGTGCCACCAGCGAGTCGTACCAAGAGACCCAGTACTTC.

This clone was detected only a few times. The chain is built from TRBV7-4 and TRBJ1-5; TRBD1 matches 7 bases. V dropped 5 bases and J dropped 4; count of bases not matched to a gene: 5. The CDR3 runs to 14 residues. The germline V gene encodes CDR1 SGHVT and CDR2 SQSDAQ. As DNA, the CDR3 is TGTGCCAGCAGCCCTGGGACAGCTAATCAGCCCCAGCATTTT. Protein: CASSPGTANQPQHF.

This rearrangement joins TRBV30 to TRBJ1-2; no reliable D call. V lost 5 bases, J lost 4 bases, and 11 bases lay in between. Germline CDR1 GTSNPN, CDR2 SVGIG (reference sequence). This CDR3 spans 12 amino acids. The CDR3 DNA reads TGTGCCTGGGGGTTGAGTAGCTATGGCTACACCTTC. The encoded protein is CAWGLSSYGYTF.

Concerning this clone: This same CDR3 is encoded by further DNA sequences in the sample. The chain uses TRBV7-2 and TRBJ1-2; no clear D gene. Trimming left V 1 base short and J 5 bases short, with 8 bases between. Germline-derived CDR1 and CDR2 are SGHTA and FQGNSA. The CDR3 contains 13 residues. The CDR3 loop reads CASSLGGGYGYTF. The CDR3 DNA reads TGTGCCAGCAGCTTAGGGGGAGGTTATGGCTACACCTTC.

Regarding this clone: Lacking the conserved final phenylalanine or tryptophan, this CDR3 likely reflects a read error. Because the CDR3's place on the DNA is in doubt, the DNA is left out and the CDR3 is given as listed by TCRdb. This chain joins TRBV7-4 and TRBJ2-4; no DNA check was done on the table's D call, TRBD2. The CDR3 length is 12 residues, termini included. Per germline, CDR1 SGHVT and CDR2 SQSDAQ. The CDR3 reads CASSLRKGLALA.

This chain joins TRBV2 and TRBJ1-2, with 10 bases fitting TRBD1. The CDR3 has 14 amino acids. The germline V gene has CDR1 SNHLY and CDR2 FYNNEI. J lost 8 bases, V lost 4 bases, and 7 bases had no gene match. The chain's CDR3 is CASSGPGQGRGYTF. DNA of the CDR3: TGTGCCAGCAGTGGACCGGGACAGGGGAGAGGCTACACCTTC.

This clone was seen a single time. This sample also contains other DNA sequences that code for the same CDR3. V is TRBV6-6 and J is TRBJ1-3; the D gene is possibly TRBD1 (5 bases). CDR3 length: 14 residues. The V end was cut by 2 bases, the J end by 4 bases, with 9 bases between. Per the germline V gene, CDR1 is MNHNY and CDR2 is SVGAGI (reference sequence). In DNA, the CDR3 is TGTGCCAGCAGTTACGGGCAGGGAGGAAACACCATATATTTT. Residues: CASSYGQGGNTIYF.

J is TRBJ2-2 and V is TRBV4-1; 14 bases fit TRBD2. The CDR3 runs 17 residues. Per germline, CDR1 MGHRA and CDR2 YSYEKL. V trimming: 3 bases; J trimming: 2 bases; junction bases outside the gene matches: 2. As DNA, the CDR3 is TGCGCCAGCAGCCAGGGACTAGCGGGAGTTAACACCGGGGAGCTGTTTTTT. Residues: CASSQGLAGVNTGELFF.

This chain joins TRBV5-1 and TRBJ2-7; D gene ambiguous. Germline-derived CDR1 and CDR2 are SGHRS and YFSETQ. Trimming took 4 bases from V and 0 from J, leaving 11 bases between them. This CDR3 contains 14 residues. The CDR3 sequence is CASSPLMSSYEQYF. CDR3 DNA sequence: TGCGCCAGCAGCCCCCTTATGAGCTCCTACGAGCAGTACTTC.

J is TRBJ2-1 and V is TRBV9, with 13 positions matching TRBD2. Germline-derived CDR1 and CDR2 are SGDLS and YYNGEE. V lost 3 bases to trimming and J lost 0 bases; unmatched junction nucleotides: 6. The CDR3 is made up of 18 amino acids. For the CDR3, the DNA is TGTGCCAGCAGCGGGACTAGCGGGAGCAAGAGCTCCTACAATGAGCAGTTCTTC. It specifies CASSGTSGSKSSYNEQFF.

This chain uses TRBV4-3 with TRBJ1-5, with D maybe TRBD1 (6 bases). This CDR3 spans 13 amino acids. Germline V gives CDR1 LGHNA, CDR2 YSLEER. Deletions cut 4 bases from V and 5 bases from J, with 9 bases between. The CDR3 sequence: CASSLEGDQPQHF. The CDR3 DNA reads TGCGCCAGCAGCCTCGAGGGGGATCAGCCCCAGCATTTT.

The chain combines TRBV6-1 with TRBJ2-3; D is ambiguous. Germline V CDR1 and CDR2: MNHNS, SASEGT. CDR3 length equals 11 residues. V dropped 7 bases and J dropped 2 bases, with 4 bases sitting between them. The CDR3 reads CASILTDTQYF. Written as DNA, the CDR3 is TGTGCCAGCATCCTCACAGATACGCAGTATTTT.

The J gene is TRBJ2-7, the V gene TRBV11-1, with 9 bases identical to TRBD2. Germline V CDR1 and CDR2: SGHAT, FQDESV (reference sequence). Trimming at V came to 3 bases and at J to 3 bases, leaving 6 bases not matched to a gene. The CDR3 totals 15 residues. The CDR3 nucleotides are TGTGCCAGCAGCTTGGGGGCTAGCGGGGACTACGAGCAGTACTTC. This codes for CASSLGASGDYEQYF.

This chain joins TRBV11-2 and TRBJ1-6, with no clear D. V lost 4 bases and J 11 bases, leaving 24 bases between the germline ends. The germline CDR1 and CDR2 sequences are SGHAT and FQNNGV. The CDR3 totals 17 residues. The CDR3 sequence is CASSSLRRVRSDPPLHF. For the CDR3, the DNA is TGTGCCAGCAGCTCACTCCGCCGGGTCAGGAGCGATCCACCCCTCCACTTT. Combining the CDR3 with reference TRBV11-2 and TRBJ1-6 gives the whole variable domain EAGVAQSPRYKIIEKRQSVAFWCNPISGHATLYWYQQILGQGPKLLIQFQNNGVVDDSQLPKDRFSAERLKGVDSTLKIQPAKLEDSAVYLCASSSLRRVRSDPPLHFGNGTRLTVT.